Below, 27 T cell receptor beta chains from the same sample are listed, as sequenced in a study of cytomegalovirus exposure and HLA in healthy donors. Amplification used 60 Vbeta primers and 13 Jbeta primers. Assay: immunoSEQ multiplex PCR; the TCRdb copy retains only in-frame clones and omits some. The profile shows over 150,000 clones, less than 80% of them singletons. Input material: PBMCs. Source of these receptors: a man between 35 and 55 years old in good health and CMV-seronegative.

The table lists this clone with a few counts. This chain joins TRBV6-1 and TRBJ2-7, with TRBD2 matching 14 bases. Germline assignment: CDR1 MNHNS and CDR2 SASEGT. The CDR3 totals 15 residues. After removal of 4 bases from V and 4 bases from J, the junction contained 3 bases not matched to a gene. The CDR3 sequence is CASSGGTSGRYEQYF. In nucleotides, the CDR3 is TGTGCCAGCAGTGGGGGGACTAGCGGGAGATACGAGCAGTACTTC.

This clone was counted only a few times. The rearrangement uses TRBV11-3 and TRBJ2-5; weak D call: TRBD2 (6 bases). Germline CDR1 reads SGHNT; CDR2 reads YENEEA. CDR3 size: 14 residues. Trimming shortened V by 3 bases and J by 6 bases, and 14 bases separated the two germline ends. The CDR3 region is CASSLGRGSQTQYF. The DNA of the CDR3 is TGTGCCAGCAGCTTGGGTCGGGGGTCTCAGACCCAGTACTTC.

The chain is built from TRBV30 and TRBJ2-7; TRBD1 matches 7 bases. The CDR3 loop spans 13 amino acids. The junction had 7 bases not matched to a gene; V was cut back by 8 bases and J by 0 bases. Germline V gives CDR1 GTSNPN, CDR2 SVGIG (reference sequence). The CDR3 DNA is TGTGCCGGAACCGGGACAGTCTCCTACGAGCAGTACTTC. Encoded protein: CAGTGTVSYEQYF.

The chain couples TRBV5-1 to TRBJ2-1, with 11 bases lining up with TRBD1. V shed 4 bases, J shed 2 bases, and the junction held 5 bases outside the gene matches. This CDR3 has 16 amino acids. CDR1 SGHRS and CDR2 YFSETQ come from the germline V gene. In DNA, the CDR3 is TGCGCCAGCAGCGCGGGACAGGGGGGCACCTACAATGAGCAGTTCTTC. This gives the protein CASSAGQGGTYNEQFF.

J is TRBJ2-3 and V is TRBV27, with TRBD2 matching 10 bases. The CDR3 has 17 residues. The V segment lost 7 bases and the J segment 0 bases; nucleotides outside the gene matches: 10. Germline V gene data show CDR1 as MNHEY and CDR2 as SMNVEV (reference sequence). The CDR3 DNA reads TGTGCCAGCACCCCTAGCGGGAGATTCTCTAGCACAGATACGCAGTATTTT. It translates to CASTPSGRFSSTDTQYF.

The gene calls are TRBV7-8 and TRBJ2-3, with D tentatively TRBD2 (6 bases). Between the trimmed V and J ends, which lost 5 bases and 2 bases, there was a span of 14 bases. Germline assignment: CDR1 SGHVS and CDR2 FQNEAQ. The CDR3 loop spans 15 amino acids. The CDR3 sequence is CASSNEWGDTDTQYF. The CDR3 region has the DNA TGTGCCAGCAGCAACGAATGGGGGGACACAGATACGCAGTATTTT.

The chain employs TRBV6-6 and TRBJ2-2; a possible D gene is TRBD2 (6 bases). This CDR3 spans 16 amino acids. The germline V and J ends were trimmed by 1 base and 0 bases, with 9 bases remaining between them. Germline assignment: CDR1 MNHNY and CDR2 SVGAGI (reference sequence). CDR3 amino acids: CASSYLRLANTGELFF. For the CDR3, the DNA is TGTGCCAGCAGTTACTTGAGACTAGCGAACACCGGGGAGCTGTTTTTT.

The chain couples TRBV28 to TRBJ1-2; TRBD1 might be the D (6 bases). V was pared by 7 bases and J by 1 base, with 13 bases between. The germline V gene has CDR1 MDHEN and CDR2 SYDVKM. The CDR3 contains 14 residues. CDR3 in DNA: TGTGCCAGCACCCCGGCAGGGGTTAACTATGGCTACACCTTC. The encoded protein is CASTPAGVNYGYTF.

The genes are TRBV2 and TRBJ1-5; a weak D match, TRBD1 (6 bases). Germline V lookup: CDR1 SNHLY, CDR2 FYNNEI. V was clipped by 4 bases and J by 2 bases, with 12 bases between them. This CDR3 is built from 15 residues. DNA of the CDR3: TGTGCCAGCAGTGGTACAGGGTATGGCAATCAGCCCCAGCATTTT. This sequence encodes CASSGTGYGNQPQHF. The full variable domain, rest sourced from reference TRBV2 and TRBJ1-5, is EPEVTQTPSHQVTQMGQEVILRCVPISNHLYFYWYRQILGQKVEFLVSFYNNEISEKSEIFDDQFSVERPDGSNFTLKIRSTKLEDSAMYFCASSGTGYGNQPQHFGDGTRLSIL.

The chain combines TRBV6-1 with TRBJ1-5; D is unclear. Trimming stripped 1 base from V and 11 bases from J, with 6 bases between. The CDR3 consists of 11 residues. CDR1 and CDR2 from the germline V gene are MNHNS and SASEGT. The CDR3 here is CASSEVQSQHF. The DNA of the CDR3 is TGTGCCAGCAGTGAAGTCCAGTCCCAGCATTTT.

The V gene is TRBV28, the J gene TRBJ2-2; D uncertain. V lost 4 bases to trimming and J lost 2 bases, with 8 bases between them. The CDR3 is 14 residues long. Germline V CDR1 and CDR2: MDHEN, SYDVKM. The CDR3 reads CASSSLSNTGELFF. For the CDR3, the DNA is TGTGCCAGCAGTTCCCTTAGCAACACCGGGGAGCTGTTTTTT.

V is TRBV28 and J is TRBJ2-1; TRBD2 matches 12 bases. Germline V gene lookup returns CDR1 MDHEN and CDR2 SYDVKM. After removal of 6 bases from V and 8 bases from J, the junction contained 8 bases not matched to a gene. The CDR3 spans 15 residues. CDR3 coding DNA: TGTGCCAGCAGACCGCGACTAGCGGGAGTGCATGAGCAGTTCTTC. This sequence encodes CASRPRLAGVHEQFF.

A remark on this clone: One end of the junction does not line up with germline, which may come from a read error. The V and J genes are TRBV7-9 and TRBJ2-1; 7 bases agree with TRBD2. There are 14 residues in the CDR3. Germline V gene lookup returns CDR1 SEHNR and CDR2 FQNEAQ (reference sequence). This CDR3 reads CSSSFAGGYNEQFF. CDR3 nucleotide sequence: TGTTCCAGCAGCTTCGCCGGGGGGTACAATGAGCAGTTCTTC.

This clone has just a few counts. CDR3 loop: CASSPQGLNTEAFF. Here the CDR3 DNA reads TGTGCCAGCAGCCCACAGGGTCTGAACACTGAAGCTTTCTTT. This rearrangement joins TRBV5-4 to TRBJ1-1; tentatively, D is TRBD1 (6 bases). Trimming left V 4 bases short and J 0 bases short, with 10 bases between. CDR1 and CDR2 (germline): SGHNT, YYREEE (reference sequence). The CDR3 sequence is 14 residues long.

The chain carries TRBV4-1 and TRBJ2-1; TRBD2 matches at 9 bases. CDR3 length: 15 residues. The V and J ends lost 6 bases and 9 bases, in that order; junction bases with no gene match: 12. Germline V gives CDR1 MGHRA, CDR2 YSYEKL. The CDR3 bases are TGCGCCAGCAGGCGGGAGGGAGGACTTGTGGGTGAGCAGTTCTTC. Translation: CASRREGGLVGEQFF.

The chain employs TRBV19 and TRBJ1-2; weak D call: TRBD1 (5 bases). The CDR3 has 13 residues. Trimming left V 1 base short and J 6 bases short, with 9 bases between. From germline, CDR1 is LNHDA and CDR2 SQIVND (reference sequence). The CDR3 is CASSIGRVDGYTF. As DNA, the CDR3 is TGTGCCAGTAGTATAGGCAGGGTGGATGGCTACACCTTC.

V usage is TRBV6-1 and J usage is TRBJ2-1; 9 bases are a match to TRBD2. V shed 6 bases and J 0 bases; nucleotides not matched to a gene: 3. CDR1 and CDR2 from the germline V gene are MNHNS and SASEGT. The CDR3 is made up of 15 amino acids. CDR3 amino acids: CASRLTSGSYNEQFF. The DNA for the CDR3 is TGTGCCAGCAGGTTGACTAGCGGCTCCTACAATGAGCAGTTCTTC.

The rearrangement links TRBV6-1 to TRBJ2-7; D is ambiguous. The germline V and J ends were trimmed by 8 bases and 4 bases, with 15 bases remaining between them. Germline lookup yields CDR1 MNHNS and CDR2 SASEGT. This CDR3 is 13 amino acids long. CDR3 nucleotides: TGTGCCAGCGGTCTTGGCCCCAAATACGAGCAGTACTTC. This codes for CASGLGPKYEQYF.

Written as DNA, the CDR3 is TGTGCCAGCTCACCAACTGCGAACACCGGGGAGCTGTTTTTT. As protein: CASSPTANTGELFF. The V call is TRBV18, the J call TRBJ2-2; D is unclear. V was clipped by 2 bases and J by 0 bases, with 4 bases between them. In germline, CDR1 is KGHSH, CDR2 LQKENI. CDR3 length equals 14 residues. Filled out from reference TRBV18 and TRBJ2-2, the complete variable domain reads NAGVMQNPRHLVRRRGQEARLRCSPMKGHSHVYWYRQLPEEGLKFMVYLQKENIIDESGMPKERFSAEFPKEGPSILRIQQVVRGDSAAYFCASSPTANTGELFFGEGSRLTVL.

The J gene is TRBJ1-5, the V gene TRBV18; 8 positions match TRBD1. V dropped 3 bases and J dropped 4; count of bases not matched to a gene: 11. CDR1 and CDR2 (germline): KGHSH, LQKENI. This CDR3 has 17 residues. The CDR3, as DNA: TGTGCCAGCTCACCGGGCATCGGAGGACAGGGTAATCAGCCCCAGCATTTT. The encoded protein is CASSPGIGGQGNQPQHF.

This rearrangement joins TRBV5-4 to TRBJ1-1; tentative D call: TRBD1 (5 bases). The germline V and J ends were trimmed by 4 bases and 5 bases, with 15 bases remaining between them. This CDR3 region has 14 residues. Germline-derived CDR1 and CDR2 are SGHNT and YYREEE (reference sequence). For the CDR3, the DNA is TGTGCCAGCAGCATGGGGGGTAAGGGGACTGAAGCTTTCTTT. Translated: CASSMGGKGTEAFF.

The V call is TRBV30, the J call TRBJ2-7, with 10 bases fitting TRBD2. This CDR3 contains 14 residues. Trimming took 3 bases from V and 7 from J; bases not matched to a gene: 9. Looked up from germline, CDR1 is GTSNPN and CDR2 is SVGIG (reference sequence). CDR3 protein: CAWSPGLASGEQYF. CDR3 coding DNA: TGTGCCTGGAGCCCGGGACTAGCGTCGGGGGAGCAGTACTTC.

The rearrangement uses TRBV18 and TRBJ1-2, with TRBD1 matching 9 bases. The V gene's germline CDR1 is KGHSH and CDR2 LQKENI. The V and J ends lost 2 bases and 4 bases, in that order; junction bases with no gene match: 8. The CDR3 contains 16 residues. The chain's CDR3 is CASSPAGQGRGYGYTF. The CDR3 nucleotides are TGTGCCAGCTCACCAGCGGGACAGGGCCGGGGCTATGGCTACACCTTC.

V usage is TRBV2 and J usage is TRBJ2-5; 11 bases are shared with TRBD1. The germline V gene has CDR1 SNHLY and CDR2 FYNNEI. CDR3 length: 15 amino acids. Losses at the gene ends were 7 bases for V and 5 bases for J; bases not matched to a gene: 9. The CDR3 DNA reads as TGTGCCAGCACCTTGGGGACAGGGGGGGCGGAGACCCAGTACTTC. This encodes CASTLGTGGAETQYF.

Regarding this clone: In the same sample, other DNA sequences code for this CDR3. V gene TRBV10-3 combines with J gene TRBJ2-3; 8 bases match TRBD2. The length of the CDR3 is 13 residues. Germline V lookup: CDR1 ENHRY, CDR2 SYGVKD. CDR3 residues: CATKRESTDTQYF. DNA for the CDR3: TGTGCTACCAAGCGGGAGAGCACAGATACGCAGTATTTT.

A few counts support this clone. The chain couples TRBV6-6 to TRBJ2-7; 10 positions match TRBD1. In germline, CDR1 is MNHNY, CDR2 SVGAGI (reference sequence). This CDR3 spans 14 amino acids. V was clipped by 4 bases and J by 1 base; unmatched bases: 1. CDR3 protein: CASSSGQGSYEQYF. The CDR3 nucleotides read TGTGCCAGCAGTTCGGGACAGGGGTCCTACGAGCAGTACTTC.

This clone was counted between two and nine times. The chain links TRBV19 to TRBJ2-2; TRBD2 matches at 8 bases. The ends lost 10 bases at V and 6 bases at J; junction bases unmatched: 10. The CDR3 totals 14 residues. Germline V CDR1 and CDR2: LNHDA, SQIVND (reference sequence). DNA of the CDR3: TGTGCCACCCGACTAGGGCGGGAGGCCGGGGAGCTGTTTTTT. Its protein is CATRLGREAGELFF.